This T cell receptor (beta chain) was identified in a study of blood T cell repertoires in COVID-19. For the study at large: Whether acute or convalescent, the COVID-19 samples came from the United States, Italy and Spain.

In this sample, this clone turned up once. Using immunoSEQ multiplex PCR, the repertoire was profiled, and TCRdb retains in-frame clones only, with some absent. The sample has 250,000 to 300,000 clones; 80% to 90% are singletons. This study enrolled people aged 18 to 89 from about two dozen US geographic areas. Donors in Cohort 3 counted as recovered after two negative PCRs, clearance, or symptom resolution. The clonotype comes from a woman between 50 and 59 years old who had recovered from COVID-19. The sequenced sample consisted of PBMCs or T cells enriched from blood (not recorded which).

CDR3 loop: CASSWQGQGLGGLFF. For the CDR3, the DNA is TGTGCCAGCAGCTGGCAGGGACAGGGGCTGGGTGGACTGTTTTTT. The V gene is TRBV5-8, the J gene TRBJ1-4; 10 positions agree with TRBD1. The CDR3 is made up of 15 amino acids. V lost 3 bases, J lost 13 bases, and 12 bases stayed unmatched. Germline CDR1 SGHTS, CDR2 YDEGEE.